Below, one T cell receptor beta chain is given with its context. As yet, its antigen is unknown. This record comes from a study of shared clonotypes between healthy human individuals. Study results and caveats: Generation probabilities of non-shared clonotypes were lower (relative to those shared by all four donors). Among donors, the sharing of clonotypes was expected to be influenced by sequencing depth. As a rule, naive subsets had a larger estimated richness than memory subsets.

Germline V lookup: CDR1 SEHNR, CDR2 FQNEAQ (reference sequence). The CDR3 extends over 15 amino acids. V gave up 5 bases and J gave up 5 bases, with 15 bases separating them. Naive CD8 cells lacked CD45RO, underwent positive selection for CCR7 and left out terminally differentiated effector memory CD45RA+ cells. As processed by the authors: Because ImmunoSEQ provided only junction sequences with no quality scores, the filtering differed. Clones were read by immunoSEQ multiplex PCR, and TCRdb kept only the in-frame ones, dropping some. The V and J calls and clone size are taken from that table; D and trimming were inferred from the DNA. The sample has some 580,000 clones, about 98% seen once.

The rearrangement links TRBV7-9 to TRBJ1-4, with D perhaps TRBD1 (5 bases). This receptor was taken from a man aged 25-40 years in good health. The source material was naive CD8+ T cells sorted from blood. CDR3 loop: CASSPIRDRNEKLFF. For the CDR3, the DNA is TGTGCCAGCAGCCCAATCCGGGACCGGAATGAAAAACTGTTTTTT.